This T cell receptor (beta chain) came from a study of T cell responses to AZD1222 COVID-19 vaccine. On the study more broadly: Researchers grouped second doses given at about 4 or about 12 weeks into one pool.

V lost 4 bases to trimming and J lost 7 bases, with 12 bases between them. In germline, CDR1 is SGHRS, CDR2 YFSETQ. The CDR3 length is 12 residues. The data were produced by immunoSEQ multiplex PCR, yet TCRdb's version contains in-frame clones alone and is incomplete. The sample consists of 150,000 or so clones, roughly 90% of them appearing once. The sequencing here drew on peripheral blood, taken on day 0 of AZD1222 vaccination. The rearrangement uses TRBV5-1 and TRBJ2-7; the D gene is possibly TRBD1 (5 bases). The receptor was isolated from an adult in good health. For the CDR3, the DNA is TGCGCCAGCAGCCTGCAGGGCGTAGAGCAGTACTTC. Encoded protein: CASSLQGVEQYF.